The 18 T cell receptor beta chains below were found in one sample sequenced in a study of beta chain features in type 1 diabetes (dated by TCRdb to the late 2010s). Antigen specificity for these receptors is unknown. What the research found in general, with its limitations: Type 1 diabetes patients showed a moderate but significant shortening of TCRB CDR3 length in all four CD4+ subsets.

Library construction relied on the immunoSEQ multiplex PCR assay. The entire isolated RNA was reverse transcribed using the High Capacity cDNA Reverse Transcription Kit, and thus expressed TCRB transcripts were sequenced. Not all clones reach the TCRdb copy of this immuneACCESS table, which keeps in-frame sequences only. Checked studies attribute under half of the gap to unresolved V genes and leave the rest unexplained. This sample gives approximately 170,000 clones in total; 6.5% to 8.5% of them show up just once. The ten biggest clones cover 0.5% to 0.55% of the sample. Sequencing used central memory CD4+ T cells from blood. All receptors derive from a young man with type 1 diabetes.

This clone has a handful of counts. The chain recombines TRBV21-1 with TRBJ2-7; TRBD2 is taken as the D call from the table, unchecked against the DNA. TRBV21-1 is given as a pseudogene. The CDR3 contains 14 residues. The CDR3 DNA reads as TGTGCCAGCAGCAAACTAGCGGGATGTCACGAGCAGTACTTC. It translates to CASSKLAGCHEQYF.

The V gene is TRBV30, the J gene TRBJ2-7; tentatively, D is TRBD2 (6 bases). The CDR3 is 15 amino acids. V lost 1 base to trimming and J lost 6 bases, with 19 bases between them. From germline, CDR1 is GTSNPN and CDR2 SVGIG (reference sequence). The CDR3 sequence is CAWSAPRGLRFEQYF. CDR3 sequence (DNA): TGTGCCTGGAGTGCCCCCCGGGGACTCCGGTTCGAGCAGTACTTC.

The rearrangement uses TRBV2 and TRBJ2-5, with 11 bases identical to TRBD2. V was clipped by 4 bases and J by 5 bases; unmatched bases: 6. Germline V gives CDR1 SNHLY, CDR2 FYNNEI. The CDR3 spans 15 residues. The CDR3 DNA reads TGTGCCAGCAGTGGTAGCGGGGGGGCCATTGAGACCCAGTACTTC. This gives the protein CASSGSGGAIETQYF.

This clone was detected a few times. V is TRBV11-2 and J is TRBJ2-7, with D hard to call. Trimming cost V 3 bases and J 0 bases, with 15 bases left between them. CDR3 size: 16 residues. Germline V CDR1 and CDR2: SGHAT, FQNNGV. The CDR3 region is CASSFLDFVGSYEQYF. CDR3 DNA: TGTGCCAGCAGCTTTTTAGACTTTGTGGGCTCCTACGAGCAGTACTTC.

For this clone: The junction shows a germline mismatch at one end, possibly a read error. The V call is TRBV7-9, the J call TRBJ2-3, with D uncertain. Looked up from germline, CDR1 is SEHNR and CDR2 is FQNEAQ (reference sequence). This CDR3 is 13 amino acids long. CDR3 coding DNA: TGCGCCAGCAGCCAAGACTTCACAGATACGCAGTATTTT. As protein: CASSQDFTDTQYF.

The chain employs TRBV18 and TRBJ2-5, with a weak D call TRBD2 (7 bases). This CDR3 has 15 amino acids. V shed 3 bases and J shed 3 bases, with 14 bases lying between them. The germline CDR1 and CDR2 sequences are KGHSH and LQKENI. As DNA, the CDR3 is TGTGCCAGCTCACCCTCTCGCGGGGGCGAAGAGACCCAGTACTTC. This encodes CASSPSRGGEETQYF.

CDR3 residues: CASSLEGVDTQYF. CDR3 nucleotide sequence: TGCGCCAGCAGCTTGGAGGGGGTCGATACGCAGTATTTT. The chain uses TRBV5-1 and TRBJ2-3; a possible D gene is TRBD1 (6 bases). Germline CDR1 is SGHRS and CDR2 is YFSETQ. The length of the CDR3 is 13 residues. Trimming took off 0 bases at V and 6 bases at J, with 8 bases between the two ends.

V is TRBV5-1 and J is TRBJ2-7; TRBD1 aligns across 7 bases. The trim removed 4 bases at V and 2 bases at J, leaving 9 bases unmatched. This CDR3 contains 15 residues. Germline V gives CDR1 SGHRS, CDR2 YFSETQ. The CDR3 loop is CASSEGQRNPYEQYF. The CDR3 nucleotides are TGCGCCAGCAGCGAGGGACAGCGGAATCCCTACGAGCAGTACTTC.

The V call is TRBV5-5, the J call TRBJ1-2, with TRBD1 matching 9 bases. The germline V gene encodes CDR1 SGHKS and CDR2 YYEKEE (reference sequence). Trimming at V came to 3 bases and at J to 13 bases, leaving 19 bases not matched to a gene. The CDR3 extends over 16 amino acids. In DNA form, the CDR3 reads TGTGCCAGCAGCTCCCGTACCGGGACAGGGACGCGGTTGGGCACCTTC. It specifies CASSSRTGTGTRLGTF.

V gene TRBV6-5 combines with J gene TRBJ2-7, with 7 bases fitting TRBD1. Germline lookup yields CDR1 MNHEY and CDR2 SVGAGI. The length of the CDR3 is 14 residues. V gave up 0 bases and J gave up 4 bases; unmatched junction bases: 3. This chain's CDR3 is CASSYSSDRYEQYF. The CDR3 coding sequence is TGTGCCAGCAGTTACTCTTCGGACAGGTACGAGCAGTACTTC.

This clone was seen a handful of times. The CDR3 is CAWSAGGGLRNEQYF. CDR3 in DNA: TGTGCCTGGAGTGCCGGGGGGGGGCTCAGGAACGAGCAGTACTTC. The chain joins TRBV30 to TRBJ2-7; 8 bases are shared with TRBD2. CDR3 length equals 15 residues. V lost 1 base to trimming and J lost 5 bases; unmatched junction nucleotides: 10. Germline-derived CDR1 and CDR2 are GTSNPN and SVGIG (reference sequence).

This clone turned up a few times. Other DNA sequences from this sample encode an identical CDR3 as well. The rearrangement joins TRBV11-2 to TRBJ2-1, with a weak D call TRBD2 (6 bases). Germline-derived CDR1 and CDR2 are SGHAT and FQNNGV. Trimming pared 0 bases from V and 0 bases from J, leaving 15 bases between. There are 18 residues in the CDR3. CDR3 bases: TGTGCCAGCAGCTTAGATCAAGGAGGGTCGAGCTCCTACAATGAGCAGTTCTTC. It translates to CASSLDQGGSSSYNEQFF. The full variable domain, rest sourced from reference TRBV11-2 and TRBJ2-1, is EAGVAQSPRYKIIEKRQSVAFWCNPISGHATLYWYQQILGQGPKLLIQFQNNGVVDDSQLPKDRFSAERLKGVDSTLKIQPAKLEDSAVYLCASSLDQGGSSSYNEQFFGPGTRLTVL.

This clone has more than one count but fewer than ten. The chain carries TRBV7-2 and TRBJ2-7, with 7 nucleotides matching TRBD2. The V gene end was trimmed by 5 bases and the J gene end by 3 bases; junction bases not matched to a gene: 4. Per the germline V gene, CDR1 is SGHTA and CDR2 is FQGNSA. The length of the CDR3 is 13 residues. CDR3 DNA: TGTGCCAGCAGCGGTCCTAGCGGCTACGAGCAGTACTTC. It is translated as CASSGPSGYEQYF.

This clone was found a few times. This rearrangement joins TRBV18 to TRBJ2-2, with D unresolved. V was shortened by 2 bases and J by 6 bases, with 7 bases between the two germline ends. The germline CDR1 and CDR2 sequences are KGHSH and LQKENI. The CDR3 runs to 13 residues. CDR3 sequence reads: CASSPAHAGELFF. The DNA for the CDR3 is TGTGCCAGCTCACCAGCACACGCCGGGGAGCTGTTTTTT.

This clone was counted a few times. The CDR3 coding sequence is TGTGCCAGCAGTTCTACAGGGGTGTCCTACAATGAGCAGTTCTTC. It is translated as CASSSTGVSYNEQFF. The V call is TRBV2, the J call TRBJ2-1; TRBD1 agrees at 7 bases. This CDR3 is 15 amino acids long. J was trimmed by 1 base and V by 5 bases; bases with no gene match: 5. CDR1 SNHLY and CDR2 FYNNEI come from the germline V gene.

This clone was found a few times. The DNA for the CDR3 is TGTGCCAGCAAAGGCACTAGCGGGGTCCGCACCGGGGAGCTGTTTTTT. Its translation is CASKGTSGVRTGELFF. The chain has TRBV2 and TRBJ2-2; TRBD2 aligns across 10 bases. Germline values: CDR1 SNHLY, CDR2 FYNNEI. This CDR3 contains 16 residues. The ends lost 7 bases at V and 4 bases at J; junction bases unmatched: 9.

This clone occurred a few times. This chain joins TRBV7-2 and TRBJ1-6, with D maybe TRBD1 (5 bases). Germline CDR1 SGHTA, CDR2 FQGNSA. V was clipped by 4 bases and J by 7 bases, with 20 bases between them. This CDR3 has 17 amino acids. The CDR3 protein is CASSSDGPRGGNSPLHF. CDR3 DNA sequence: TGTGCCAGCAGCTCGGACGGGCCTAGGGGAGGGAATTCACCCCTCCACTTT.

This clone was observed many times. J is TRBJ1-1 and V is TRBV14; 9 bases match TRBD1. The CDR3 is 12 amino acids. The germline gives CDR1 SGHDN, CDR2 FVKESK. V gave up 4 bases and J gave up 12 bases; unmatched junction bases: 6. The CDR3 nucleotides read TGTGCCAGCAGCCGGGACAGGGTGATGTCTTTCTTT. It codes for CASSRDRVMSFF.